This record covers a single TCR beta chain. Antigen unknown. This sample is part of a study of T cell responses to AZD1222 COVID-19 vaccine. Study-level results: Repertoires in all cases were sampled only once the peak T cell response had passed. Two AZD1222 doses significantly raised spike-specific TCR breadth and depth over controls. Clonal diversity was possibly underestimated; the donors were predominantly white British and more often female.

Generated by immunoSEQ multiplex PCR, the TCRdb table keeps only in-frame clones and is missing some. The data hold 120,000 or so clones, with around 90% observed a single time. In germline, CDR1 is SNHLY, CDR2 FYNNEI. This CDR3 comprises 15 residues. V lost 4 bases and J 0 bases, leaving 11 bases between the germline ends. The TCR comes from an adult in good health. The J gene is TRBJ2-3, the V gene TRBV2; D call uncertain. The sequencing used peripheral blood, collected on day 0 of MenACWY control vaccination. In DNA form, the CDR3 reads TGTGCCAGCAGTGTGGTCAGAGCGAGCACAGATACGCAGTATTTT. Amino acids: CASSVVRASTDTQYF. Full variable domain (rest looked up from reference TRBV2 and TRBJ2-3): EPEVTQTPSHQVTQMGQEVILRCVPISNHLYFYWYRQILGQKVEFLVSFYNNEISEKSEIFDDQFSVERPDGSNFTLKIRSTKLEDSAMYFCASSVVRASTDTQYFGPGTRLTVL.